The text below deals with one T cell receptor beta chain. The germline gives CDR1 SQVTM, CDR2 ANQGSEA. The germline V and J ends were trimmed by 2 bases and 1 base, with 11 bases remaining between them. This CDR3 is built from 14 residues. This specimen comes from a study of CD8 T cells in Susac syndrome. With random hexamers, reverse transcription was performed on about 0.5 to 1 ug of RNA. TCRdb redid the calling of the immunoSEQ multiplex PCR reads with MiXCR, one entry per CDR3 protein. This table holds almost 450,000 distinct CDR3 sequences, more than 80% found once. The clonotype comes from a human donor with multiple sclerosis. Sequenced input: CD8+ T cells from PBMCs. This chain uses TRBV29-1 with TRBJ1-1, with a possible D match to TRBD1 (5 bases). The CDR3 reads CSVETDRSNTEAFF. The CDR3 DNA sequence: TGCAGCGTTGAAACAGACAGATCGAACACTGAAGCTTTCTTT.